These T cell receptor beta chains were read from a single sample in a study of blood T cell repertoires in COVID-19. Using immunoSEQ multiplex PCR, the repertoire was profiled, and TCRdb retains in-frame clones only, with some absent. The data hold over 120,000 clones, with roughly 90% observed a single time. Source material: peripheral blood. The receptors derive from a man between 65 and 85 years old with acute or convalescent COVID-19. The CDR3 runs from the conserved cysteine through the conserved F or W. A D gene is named only where the DNA matches it firmly. Rows give clone size only sometimes, using once, few, many, or a class for an expanded clone.

j_call,v_call,d_call,clone_size,cdr3_nt,cdr3_aa
TRBJ1-2,TRBV5-6,-,once,TGTGCCAGCTCCCGGGGACATTCCTATGGCTACACCTTC,CASSRGHSYGYTF
TRBJ2-5,TRBV3-1/TRBV3-2,TRBD2,-,TGTGCCAGCAGCCCCGGGGGGATAACTGAGACCCAGTACTTC,CASSPGGITETQYF
TRBJ1-2,TRBV6-5,TRBD1,-,TGTGCCAGCAGTTGGACCGGGACAGGGTCCTATGGCTACACCTTC,CASSWTGTGSYGYTF
TRBJ1-1,TRBV2,-,once,TGTGCCAGCAAGGAGTTGGATCCCACTGAAGCTTTCTTT,CASKELDPTEAFF
TRBJ1-4,TRBV18,-,-,TGTGCCAGCTCACCATCCGTTCTAGGGGCGGAAAAACTGTTTTTT,CASSPSVLGAEKLFF
TRBJ1-4,TRBV19,-,-,TGTGCCAGTAGTATCAAGGGGGAGACTGAAAAACTGTTTTTT,CASSIKGETEKLFF
TRBJ2-5,TRBV27,TRBD2,few,TGTGCCAGCAGTAAATTCCGGACTAGCGGGCGAGAGACCCAGTACTTC,CASSKFRTSGRETQYF
TRBJ2-7,TRBV28,TRBD1,-,TGTGCCAGCACACGACCTGGGACAGGGTACTACGAGCAGTACTTC,CASTRPGTGYYEQYF
TRBJ1-2,TRBV28,TRBD1,-,TGTGCCAGCAGTCACTCTCCGGGACAGGGGGCAGGAGGCTACACCTTC,CASSHSPGQGAGGYTF
TRBJ2-3,TRBV4-2,TRBD2,once,TGTGCCAGCAGCCAAGAAGTAGGGCGGGGGGGCACAGATACGCAGTATTTT,CASSQEVGRGGTDTQYF
TRBJ1-6,TRBV5-5,-,-,TGTGCCAGCAGCATCCGGGACTTACCCCACTTT,CASSIRDLPHF
TRBJ2-1,TRBV3-1/TRBV3-2,TRBD1,-,TGTGCCAGCAGCCCTACCCCCTCACAGGGGGCTCGAAATGAGCAGTTCTTC,CASSPTPSQGARNEQFF
TRBJ2-7,TRBV7-8,-,once,TGTGCCAGCAGCTTAGTGGGGCAGGGGTACGAGCAGTACTTC,CASSLVGQGYEQYF
TRBJ2-1,TRBV4-1,TRBD1,once,TGCGCCAGCAGCCAACAAGACAGGGGGCTCTTCTATGAGCAGTTCTTC,CASSQQDRGLFYEQFF
TRBJ1-4,TRBV5-1,-,-,TGCGCCAGCAGTCTGTCGGTGCCTAATGAAAAACTGTTTTTT,CASSLSVPNEKLFF
TRBJ1-2,TRBV6-6,TRBD1,once,TGTGCCAGCAGTTACTTGATCGACAGGGTCGATGGCTACACCTTC,CASSYLIDRVDGYTF
TRBJ2-7,TRBV28,-,-,TGTGCCAGCAGGCCCACAGGCTACGAGCAGTACTTC,CASRPTGYEQYF
TRBJ1-1,TRBV6-5,-,-,TGTGCCAGCAGTTACGGGAAATTTCGGGGGGCCGCTGAAGCTTTCTTT,CASSYGKFRGAAEAFF
TRBJ2-1,TRBV7-9,TRBD2,-,TGTGCCAGCAGCGGACTAGCGGGAATTCGGAATGAGCAGTTCTTC,CASSGLAGIRNEQFF
TRBJ1-1,TRBV2,-,once,TGTGCCAGCAGGGCTGACAGTGAGAACACTGAAGCTTTCTTT,CASRADSENTEAFF
TRBJ2-3,TRBV19,TRBD2,-,TGTGCCAGTAGTTCCTTCGGGACTAGCGGGAGGGCTACAGATACGCAGTATTTT,CASSSFGTSGRATDTQYF
TRBJ1-3,TRBV27,-,-,TGTGCCAGCAGTCCTCGGGACACAGACTCTGGAAACACCATATATTTT,CASSPRDTDSGNTIYF
TRBJ1-1,TRBV27,TRBD1,-,TGTGCCAGCAGTACCGGACAGGGGGCGCAGACTGAAGCTTTCTTT,CASSTGQGAQTEAFF
TRBJ2-7,TRBV2,-,-,TGTGCCAGCCGGGGACTCACCACCTACGAGCAGTACTTC,CASRGLTTYEQYF